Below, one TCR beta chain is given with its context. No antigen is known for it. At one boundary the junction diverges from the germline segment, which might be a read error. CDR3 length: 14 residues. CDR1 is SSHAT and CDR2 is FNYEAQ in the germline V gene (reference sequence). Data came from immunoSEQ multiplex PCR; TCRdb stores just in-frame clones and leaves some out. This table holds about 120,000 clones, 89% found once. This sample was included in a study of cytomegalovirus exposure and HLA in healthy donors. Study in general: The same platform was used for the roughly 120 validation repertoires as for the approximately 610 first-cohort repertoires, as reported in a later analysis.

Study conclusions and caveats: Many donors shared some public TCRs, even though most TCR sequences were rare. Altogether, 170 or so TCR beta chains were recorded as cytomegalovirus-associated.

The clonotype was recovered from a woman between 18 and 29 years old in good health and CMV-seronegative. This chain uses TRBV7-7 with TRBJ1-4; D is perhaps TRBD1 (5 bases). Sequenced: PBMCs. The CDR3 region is CASSPGLHNEKLFF. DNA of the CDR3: TGTGCTAGCAGTCCGGGACTGCATAATGAAAAACTGTTTTTT.